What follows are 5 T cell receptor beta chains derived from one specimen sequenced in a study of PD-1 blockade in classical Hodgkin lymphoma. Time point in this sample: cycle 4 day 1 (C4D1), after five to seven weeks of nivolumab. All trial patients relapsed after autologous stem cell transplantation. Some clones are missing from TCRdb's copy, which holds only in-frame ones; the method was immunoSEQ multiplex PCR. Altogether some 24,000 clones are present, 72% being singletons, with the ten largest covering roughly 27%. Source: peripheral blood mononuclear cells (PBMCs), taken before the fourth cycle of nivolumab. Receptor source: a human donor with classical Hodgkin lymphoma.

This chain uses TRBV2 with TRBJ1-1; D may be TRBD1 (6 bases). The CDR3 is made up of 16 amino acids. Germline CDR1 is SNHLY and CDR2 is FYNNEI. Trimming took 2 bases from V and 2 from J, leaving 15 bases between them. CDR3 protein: CASSEKTTGLNTEAFF. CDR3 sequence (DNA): TGTGCCAGCAGTGAAAAGACGACAGGCCTAAACACTGAAGCTTTCTTT.

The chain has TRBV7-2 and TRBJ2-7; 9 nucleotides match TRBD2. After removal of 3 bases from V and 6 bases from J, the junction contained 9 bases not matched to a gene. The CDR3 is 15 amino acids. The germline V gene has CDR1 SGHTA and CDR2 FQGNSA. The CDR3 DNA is TGTGCCAGCAGCTTCAAAGGCGGGGGGGCCTTCGAGCAGTACTTC. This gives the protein CASSFKGGGAFEQYF.

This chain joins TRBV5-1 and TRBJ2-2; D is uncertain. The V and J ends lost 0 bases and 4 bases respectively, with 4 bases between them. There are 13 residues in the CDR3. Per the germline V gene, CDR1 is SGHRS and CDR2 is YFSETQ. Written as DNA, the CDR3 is TGCGCCAGCAGCTTGGTTCCCACCGGGGAGCTGTTTTTT. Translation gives CASSLVPTGELFF.

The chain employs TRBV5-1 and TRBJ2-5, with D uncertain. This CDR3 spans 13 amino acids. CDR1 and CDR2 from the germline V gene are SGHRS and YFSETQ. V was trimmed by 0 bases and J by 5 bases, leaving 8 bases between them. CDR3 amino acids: CASSLAFVETQYF. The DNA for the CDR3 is TGCGCCAGCAGCTTGGCCTTTGTTGAGACCCAGTACTTC.

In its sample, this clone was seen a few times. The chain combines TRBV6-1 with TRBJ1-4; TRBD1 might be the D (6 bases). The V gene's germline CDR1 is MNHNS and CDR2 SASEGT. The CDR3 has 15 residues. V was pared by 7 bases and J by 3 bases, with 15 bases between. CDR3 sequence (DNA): TGTGCCAGCAAGAAAAAGGGGGAAGCTAATGAAAAACTGTTTTTT. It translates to CASKKKGEANEKLFF.